The rows below give T cell receptor beta chains drawn from one sample of a study of blood T cell repertoires in COVID-19. The data were produced by immunoSEQ multiplex PCR, yet TCRdb's version contains in-frame clones alone and is incomplete. In the table there are about 210,000 clones, around 86% of which are singletons. The specimen was PBMCs or T cells enriched from blood (not recorded which). The origin of the receptors is a woman aged 45-65 years with acute COVID-19. Both conserved end residues are part of each CDR3. The D gene is left open where the match is weak.

d_call v_call cdr3_aa
NA TRBV5-4 CASSLAGANYGYTF
NA TRBV6-5 CATLQPISYEQYF
TRBD1 TRBV19 CASNSLRQGGYNEQFF
TRBD1 TRBV10-3 CAISSQGASTEAFF
TRBD2 TRBV4-1 CASSQPGLADEQYF
NA TRBV21-1 CASSSQRESGTQYF
NA TRBV7-9 CASRARGSNQPQHF
TRBD2 TRBV27 CASSTLAAGGRWTGELFF
TRBD1 TRBV19 CASSAGRQGEETQYF
NA TRBV5-1 CASSGGLIPGELFF
TRBD2 TRBV7-2 CASSWTSGGPRETQYF
TRBD2 TRBV6-2/TRBV6-3 CASSFGSGGYNEQFF
NA TRBV3-1/TRBV3-2 CASLPSDRNTEAFF
TRBD1 TRBV4-3 CASSRDRAYGYTF
TRBD1 TRBV4-1 CASSPDRGVYQPQHF
NA TRBV13 CASSLTGTDTQYF
TRBD1 TRBV7-9 CASSPGQSNSPLHF
TRBD2 TRBV5-1 CASSVLAGTNTGELFF
TRBD1 TRBV7-2 CASSLTGQTTNEKLFF
TRBD1 TRBV10-3 CATGDSYNEQFF
NA TRBV19 CASSGAPFYEQYF
NA TRBV4-3 CASRHAASGEKLFF
NA TRBV10-1 CASSSNHLYEQYF
TRBD1 TRBV2 CASRHWTGPYGYTF
TRBD2 TRBV2 CASSEAVGGGSYEQYF
NA TRBV5-1 CASSSQGQGRTDTQYF
TRBD1 TRBV7-2 CASSRGWGTGDYEQYF
NA TRBV16 CASSPQVQGHEQYF
TRBD2 TRBV27 CASRGLAPFNEQFF
NA TRBV28 CASGASGANVLTF
TRBD2 TRBV7-2 CASNAGGAETQYF
TRBD1 TRBV5-1 CASSLAGQGGMDTQYF
NA TRBV13 CASSLGRAGHSYEQYF
TRBD1 TRBV5-1 CASSRPDRAYEQYF
NA TRBV5-6 CASSNLDRPNQPQHF
NA TRBV28 CASRSPGGNQPQHF
NA TRBV5-1 CASSPGNSYYGYTF
NA TRBV9 CASSVARGVGGQTNTGELFF
TRBD1 TRBV10-2 CASSESGTGTYGYTF
NA TRBV28 CASTISGRDTIYF
TRBD1 TRBV5-5 CASSLGQGSGGTEAFF
TRBD2 TRBV3-1/TRBV3-2 CASSQVGLAGSETQYF
TRBD1 TRBV28 CASSSPGGVGQPQHF
TRBD1 TRBV7-2 CASSSTGGRTEAFF
NA TRBV7-9 CASSLRTALGSGELFF
TRBD2 TRBV9 CASSVGAGGLTDTQYF
NA TRBV29-1 CSVQKQGGYEQYF
TRBD2 TRBV19 CASDLSGSNNEQFF
NA TRBV4-3 CASSQDSRYTDTQYF
NA TRBV11-2 CASSPGPGDRGSTYGYTF
NA TRBV19 CASSTAGWRSYNSPLHF
TRBD2 TRBV7-9 CASRSSGTPGGEQYF
NA TRBV19 CASSEWTVMNTEAFF
TRBD2 TRBV5-1 CASSLSGGHYNEQFF